The 22 T cell receptor beta chains listed next were all sequenced from one sample in a study of vaccination and CD4 T cells after COVID-19. CD4+ T cells that had been cultured provided DNA sequenced with the Oncomine TCR Beta short-read assay. Using its own MiXCR run on the PCR reads, TCRdb lists one record per CDR3 protein. The table has 20,000 to 30,000 distinct CDR3 sequences, roughly 40% seen once. Their target antigens are unknown. This sample's time point: late sampling 161 to 241 days after vaccination in a few convalescent patients. Treatment denoted: approximately 9-day PBMC culture with coronavirus spike peptide pools or control peptides (ViraFEST assay). This specimen consisted of CD4+ T cells from blood, cultured in vitro, obtained about 7 months after SARS-CoV-2 vaccination. The receptors here all came from a human donor who had recovered from COVID-19.

This clonotype was seen more than once but under ten times. The chain employs TRBV27 and TRBJ2-2; 7 nucleotides agree with TRBD1. The V and J ends lost 6 bases and 7 bases, in that order; junction bases with no gene match: 5. CDR3 length: 13 residues. In germline, CDR1 is MNHEY, CDR2 SMNVEV (reference sequence). The CDR3 DNA sequence: TGTGCCAGCAGAACAGGGGAGAGCGGGGAGCTGTTTTTT. As protein: CASRTGESGELFF.

Only a few counts were recorded for this clonotype. The chain carries TRBV27 and TRBJ2-5, with TRBD2 matching over 13 bases. V lost 6 bases and J lost 5; bases outside the gene matches: 3. CDR1 and CDR2 from the germline V gene are MNHEY and SMNVEV (reference sequence). The CDR3 has 14 amino acids. For the CDR3, the DNA is TGTGCCAGCAGACTAGCGGGGGGGGGTGAGACCCAGTACTTC. Its translation is CASRLAGGGETQYF.

V gene TRBV5-1 combines with J gene TRBJ1-5; D call uncertain. This CDR3 is built from 13 residues. The V end was cut by 4 bases, the J end by 5 bases, with 10 bases between. CDR1 is SGHRS, CDR2 YFSETQ, per germline. This chain's CDR3 is CASSLGPDQPQHF. The CDR3 nucleotides read TGCGCCAGCAGCCTCGGACCCGATCAGCCCCAGCATTTT.

V and J are TRBV6-1 and TRBJ2-1; possibly TRBD2 for D (6 bases). With 6 bases removed from V and 7 bases from J, the gap between germline ends came to 22 bases. Per germline, CDR1 MNHNS and CDR2 SASEGT. This CDR3 region has 16 residues. The CDR3: CASRNLGSRALNEQFF. The CDR3 bases are TGTGCCAGCAGAAACCTCGGGAGCCGTGCCTTGAATGAGCAGTTCTTC.

The chain employs TRBV20-1 and TRBJ2-7; 9 nucleotides align to TRBD2. The length of the CDR3 is 14 residues. Unmatched junction bases numbered 2, after V lost 2 bases and J lost 0 bases. CDR1 DFQATT and CDR2 SNEGSKA come from the germline V gene (reference sequence). This chain's CDR3 is CSARLAGNSYEQYF. DNA of the CDR3: TGCAGTGCTAGACTAGCGGGGAACTCCTACGAGCAGTACTTC.

This clonotype showed up just a few times. Germline is not matched at one junction end, which may reflect a read error. The chain employs TRBV28 and TRBJ2-5; 7 nucleotides line up with TRBD2. Germline CDR1 and CDR2: MDHEN and SYDVKM. The CDR3 runs to 17 residues. CDR3 nucleotides: TGTGCCAGCAGTTGGGGCGGGTTAGCGGGTATCCAAGGGACCCAGTACTTC. Amino acid sequence: CASSWGGLAGIQGTQYF.

The CDR3 nucleotides are TGTGCCAGCAGATTGGGGGGCGGGCCCTACAATGAGCAGTTCTTC. Translated, it gives CASRLGGGPYNEQFF. J is TRBJ2-1 and V is TRBV6-1; D may match TRBD1 or TRBD2 (6 bases each). The CDR3 length is 15 residues. V was pared by 6 bases and J by 2 bases, with 14 bases between. Germline loops: CDR1 MNHNS, CDR2 SASEGT.

This chain connects TRBV4-3 to TRBJ1-5; D is unresolved. The germline V and J ends were trimmed by 2 bases and 6 bases, with 8 bases remaining between them. CDR1 is LGHNA, CDR2 YSLEER, per germline. The CDR3 is 13 residues long. CDR3 sequence (DNA): TGCGCCAGCAGCCAATCTACAGTTCAGCCCCAGCATTTT. As protein: CASSQSTVQPQHF.

The gene calls are TRBV21-1 and TRBJ1-1; the D segment call TRBD1 is taken from the table without a DNA check. TRBV21-1 is recorded as a pseudogene. The length of the CDR3 is 15 residues. The CDR3 coding sequence is TGTGCCAGCAGCAAAGTTGGCAGGCCGGGCACTGAAGCTTTCTTT. As protein: CASSKVGRPGTEAFF.

This clonotype showed up just a few times. This chain uses TRBV20-1 with TRBJ2-5, with D perhaps given as TRBD1 or TRBD2 (6 bases each). V lost 0 bases and J 0 bases, leaving 8 bases between the germline ends. The CDR3 extends over 14 amino acids. Looked up from germline, CDR1 is DFQATT and CDR2 is SNEGSKA (reference sequence). The CDR3 sequence: CSAREGGYQETQYF. CDR3 DNA: TGCAGTGCTAGAGAGGGGGGCTACCAAGAGACCCAGTACTTC.

CDR3: CASSPKGPNTEAFF. In DNA, the CDR3 is TGTGCCAGCAGCCCTAAGGGACCGAACACTGAAGCTTTCTTT. The chain employs TRBV7-9 and TRBJ1-1; perhaps TRBD1 as D (5 bases). The germline V gene encodes CDR1 SEHNR and CDR2 FQNEAQ (reference sequence). V shed 5 bases and J shed 1 base, with 11 bases lying between them. The CDR3 runs to 14 residues.

The chain carries TRBV7-6 and TRBJ2-7; D gene uncertain. The CDR3 sequence is 14 residues long. V lost 1 base and J lost 4, with 11 bases in between. The germline V gene has CDR1 SGHVS and CDR2 FNYEAQ. CDR3 amino acids: CASSLESGSYEQYF. CDR3 DNA sequence: TGTGCCAGCAGCTTAGAATCGGGCAGTTACGAGCAGTACTTC.

This clonotype was detected only a few times. V is TRBV7-9 and J is TRBJ1-2; 7 bases match TRBD1. Germline values: CDR1 SEHNR, CDR2 FQNEAQ (reference sequence). The junction had 5 bases not matched to a gene; V was cut back by 4 bases and J by 0 bases. The CDR3 is 15 amino acids. Here the CDR3 reads CASSSQGSANYGYTF. In DNA form, the CDR3 reads TGTGCCAGCAGCTCACAGGGGTCAGCTAACTATGGCTACACCTTC.

The V and J genes are TRBV11-1 and TRBJ2-1, with D perhaps TRBD2 (13 bases). V shed 4 bases and J shed 0 bases, with 31 bases lying between them. CDR1 and CDR2 from the germline V gene are SGHAT and FQDESV (reference sequence). This CDR3 comprises 22 residues. The DNA of the CDR3 is TGTGCCAGCAGCTCCGGGACAGGGGGCATACGGACTAGCGGGAGCTCCTACAATGAGCAGTTCTTC. Translated: CASSSGTGGIRTSGSSYNEQFF.

V is TRBV20-1 and J is TRBJ2-7; TRBD2 matches at 9 bases. V gave up 1 base and J gave up 3 bases; unmatched junction bases: 7. This CDR3 is built from 15 residues. Germline V gene sequence: CDR1 DFQATT, CDR2 SNEGSKA (reference sequence). CDR3 amino acids: CSARGRLADYYEQYF. The CDR3 nucleotides read TGCAGTGCTAGAGGTCGACTAGCGGACTACTACGAGCAGTACTTC.

This sequence joins TRBV7-3 and TRBJ2-1; the D gene is possibly TRBD1 (6 bases). The length of the CDR3 is 13 residues. Germline-derived CDR1 and CDR2 are SGHTA and FQGTGA. V gave up 1 base and J gave up 7 bases, with 8 bases separating them. The CDR3 DNA reads as TGTGCCAGCAGCTTAAGGGGGCGAAATGAGCAGTTCTTC. Its translation: CASSLRGRNEQFF. Using reference TRBV7-3 and TRBJ2-1 for the parts outside the CDR3, the full variable domain is GAGVSQTPSNKVTEKGKYVELRCDPISGHTALYWYRQSLGQGPEFLIYFQGTGAADDSGLPNDRFFAVRPEGSVSTLKIQRTERGDSAVYLCASSLRGRNEQFFGPGTRLTVL.

This sequence joins TRBV5-4 and TRBJ1-2; D not resolved. The CDR3 is 12 amino acids. Looked up from germline, CDR1 is SGHNT and CDR2 is YYREEE (reference sequence). V dropped 3 bases and J dropped 4 bases, with 7 bases sitting between them. The CDR3 nucleotides are TGTGCCAGCAGCTCAGATGGCTATGGCTACACCTTC. Its translation is CASSSDGYGYTF.

The chain joins TRBV20-1 to TRBJ2-2, with a tentative D call TRBD2 (6 bases). This CDR3 spans 16 amino acids. Trimming cost V 0 bases and J 6 bases, with 17 bases left between them. CDR1 and CDR2 from the germline V gene are DFQATT and SNEGSKA (reference sequence). The CDR3 region has the DNA TGCAGTGCTAGAGAAAGGACGGGAGATTCGGCCGGGGAGCTGTTTTTT. It specifies CSARERTGDSAGELFF.

This chain connects TRBV15 to TRBJ2-1; D not certain. The germline V gene has CDR1 LNHNV and CDR2 YYDKDF (reference sequence). Trimming left V 1 base short and J 9 bases short, with 13 bases between. The length of the CDR3 is 14 residues. The CDR3 DNA is TGTGCCACCAGCAGAGTTCAGGTGGGCTCTGAGCAGTTCTTC. Translated: CATSRVQVGSEQFF. Looking up the rest from reference TRBV15 and TRBJ2-1 gives the full variable domain: DAMVIQNPRYQVTQFGKPVTLSCSQTLNHNVMYWYQQKSSQAPKLLFHYYDKDFNNEADTPDNFQSRRPNTSFCFLDIRSPGLGDTAMYLCATSRVQVGSEQFFGPGTRLTVL.

This clonotype is medium-sized (0.01 to 0.1%) within its sample. V gene TRBV7-2 combines with J gene TRBJ2-7; weak D call: TRBD2 (5 bases). Trimming cost V 5 bases and J 5 bases, with 16 bases left between them. The length of the CDR3 is 14 residues. The germline gives CDR1 SGHTA, CDR2 FQGNSA. CDR3 region: CASSLGDAYNEQYF. The CDR3 DNA is TGTGCCAGCAGCCTCGGGGATGCTTATAACGAGCAGTACTTC. Supplemented by reference TRBV7-2 and TRBJ2-7, the full variable domain reads GAGVSQSPSNKVTEKGKDVELRCDPISGHTALYWYRQSLGQGLEFLIYFQGNSAPDKSGLPSDRFSAERTGGSVSTLTIQRTQQEDSAVYLCASSLGDAYNEQYFGPGTRLTVT.

The J gene is TRBJ1-2, the V gene TRBV7-9, with 7 nucleotides matching TRBD1. The CDR3 has 15 amino acids. V dropped 5 bases and J dropped 3; count of bases not matched to a gene: 9. Germline loops: CDR1 SEHNR, CDR2 FQNEAQ (reference sequence). The CDR3 spells CASSTLQGIDYGYTF. CDR3 sequence (DNA): TGTGCCAGCAGCACTCTACAGGGGATCGACTATGGCTACACCTTC.

This chain links TRBV24-1 with TRBJ2-7; D is possibly TRBD1 (5 bases). V was trimmed by 4 bases and J by 4 bases, leaving 10 bases between them. Germline assignment: CDR1 KGHDR and CDR2 SFDVKD. The CDR3 totals 13 residues. The CDR3 DNA reads TGTGCCACCAGTGAACCAGGGTCGTACGAGCAGTACTTC. Protein sequence: CATSEPGSYEQYF.